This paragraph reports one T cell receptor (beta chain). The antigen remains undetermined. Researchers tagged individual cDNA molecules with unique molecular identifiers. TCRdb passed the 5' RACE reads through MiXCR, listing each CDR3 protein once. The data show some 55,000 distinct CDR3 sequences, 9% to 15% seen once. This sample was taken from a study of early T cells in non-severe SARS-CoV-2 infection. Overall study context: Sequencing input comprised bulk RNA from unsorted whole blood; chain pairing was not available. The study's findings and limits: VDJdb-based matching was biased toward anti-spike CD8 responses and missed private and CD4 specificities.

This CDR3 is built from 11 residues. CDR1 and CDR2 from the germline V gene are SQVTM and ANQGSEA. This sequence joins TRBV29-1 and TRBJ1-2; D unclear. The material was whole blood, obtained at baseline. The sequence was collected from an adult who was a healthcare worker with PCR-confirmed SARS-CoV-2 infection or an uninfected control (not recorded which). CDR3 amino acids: CIAELNYGYTF. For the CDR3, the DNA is TGCATCGCAGAGCTTAACTATGGCTACACCTTC. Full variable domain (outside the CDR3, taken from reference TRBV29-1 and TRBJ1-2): SAVISQKPSRDICQRGTSLTIQCQVDSQVTMMFWYRQQPGQSLTLIATANQGSEATYESGFVIDKFPISRPNLTFSTLTVSNMSPEDSSIYLCIAELNYGYTFGSGTRLTVV.